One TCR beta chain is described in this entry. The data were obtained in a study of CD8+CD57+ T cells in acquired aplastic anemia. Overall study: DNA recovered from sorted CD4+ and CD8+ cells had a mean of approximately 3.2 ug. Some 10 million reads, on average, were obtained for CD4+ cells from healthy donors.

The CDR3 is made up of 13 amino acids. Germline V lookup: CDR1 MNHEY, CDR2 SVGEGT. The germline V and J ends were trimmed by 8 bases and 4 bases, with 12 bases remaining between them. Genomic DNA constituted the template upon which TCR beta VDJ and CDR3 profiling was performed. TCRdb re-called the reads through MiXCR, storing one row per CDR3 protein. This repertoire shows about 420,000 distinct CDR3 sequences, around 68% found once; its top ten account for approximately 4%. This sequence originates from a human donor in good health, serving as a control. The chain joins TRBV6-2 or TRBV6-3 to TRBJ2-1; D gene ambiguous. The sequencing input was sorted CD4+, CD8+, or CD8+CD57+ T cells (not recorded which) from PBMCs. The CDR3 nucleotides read TGTGCCAGCTCCTCCCTCGCTTACAATGAGCAGTTCTTC. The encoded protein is CASSSLAYNEQFF.